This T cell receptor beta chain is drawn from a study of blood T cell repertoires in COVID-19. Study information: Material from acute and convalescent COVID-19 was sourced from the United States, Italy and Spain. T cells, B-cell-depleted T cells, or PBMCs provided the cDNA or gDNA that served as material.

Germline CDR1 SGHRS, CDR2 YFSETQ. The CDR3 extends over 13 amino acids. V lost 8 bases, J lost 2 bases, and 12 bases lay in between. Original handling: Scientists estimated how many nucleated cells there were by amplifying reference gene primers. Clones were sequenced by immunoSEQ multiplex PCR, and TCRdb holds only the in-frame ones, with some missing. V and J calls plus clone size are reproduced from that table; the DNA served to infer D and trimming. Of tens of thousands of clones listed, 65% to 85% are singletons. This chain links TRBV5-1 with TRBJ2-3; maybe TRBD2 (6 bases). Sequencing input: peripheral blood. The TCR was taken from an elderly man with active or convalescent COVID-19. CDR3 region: CASAGGDTDTQYF. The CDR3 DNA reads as TGCGCCAGTGCCGGCGGGGACACAGATACGCAGTATTTT.